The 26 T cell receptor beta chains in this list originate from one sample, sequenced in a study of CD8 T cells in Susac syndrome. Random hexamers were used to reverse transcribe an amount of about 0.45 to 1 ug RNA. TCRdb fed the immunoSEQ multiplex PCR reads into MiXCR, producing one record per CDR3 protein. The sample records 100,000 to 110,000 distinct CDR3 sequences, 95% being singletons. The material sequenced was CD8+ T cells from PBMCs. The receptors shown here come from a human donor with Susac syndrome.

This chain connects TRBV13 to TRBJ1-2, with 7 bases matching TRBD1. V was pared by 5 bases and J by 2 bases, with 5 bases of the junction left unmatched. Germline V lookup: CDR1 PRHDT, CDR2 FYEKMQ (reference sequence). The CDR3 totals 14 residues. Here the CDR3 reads CASSPPTGNYGYTF. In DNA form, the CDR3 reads TGTGCCAGCAGCCCCCCGACAGGGAACTATGGCTACACCTTC.

The DNA for the CDR3 is TGTGCCAGCAGCTTGCCTAGCGGGAGGTCGCAAGAGACCCAGTACTTC. This sequence encodes CASSLPSGRSQETQYF. The chain is built from TRBV7-9 and TRBJ2-5; 11 bases are a match to TRBD2. This CDR3 has 16 residues. Germline lookup yields CDR1 SEHNR and CDR2 FQNEAQ (reference sequence). V shed 3 bases, J shed 2 bases, and the junction held 5 bases outside the gene matches.

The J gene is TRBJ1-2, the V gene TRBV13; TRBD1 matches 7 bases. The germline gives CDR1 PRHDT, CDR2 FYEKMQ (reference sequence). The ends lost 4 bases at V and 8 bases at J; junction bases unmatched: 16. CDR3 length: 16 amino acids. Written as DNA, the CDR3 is TGTGCCAGCAGCTCCGCCCGACAGGGTAGAGGGCGGGGCTACACCTTC. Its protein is CASSSARQGRGRGYTF. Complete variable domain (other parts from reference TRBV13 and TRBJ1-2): AAGVIQSPRHLIKEKRETATLKCYPIPRHDTVYWYQQGPGQDPQFLISFYEKMQSDKGSIPDRFSAQQFSDYHSELNMSSLELGDSALYFCASSSARQGRGRGYTFGSGTRLTVV.

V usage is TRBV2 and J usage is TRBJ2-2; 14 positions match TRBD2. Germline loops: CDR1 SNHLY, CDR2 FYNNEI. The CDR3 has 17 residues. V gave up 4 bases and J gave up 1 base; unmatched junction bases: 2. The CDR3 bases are TGTGCCAGCAGTGTTGGGACTAGCGGGGGGAACACCGGGGAGCTGTTTTTT. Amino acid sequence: CASSVGTSGGNTGELFF.

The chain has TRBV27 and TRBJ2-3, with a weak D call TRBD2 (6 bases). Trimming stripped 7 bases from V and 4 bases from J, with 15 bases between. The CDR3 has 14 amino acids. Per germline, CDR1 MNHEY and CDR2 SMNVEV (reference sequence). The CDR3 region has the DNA TGTGCCAGCAATGGGGGAGGAGTGGCAGATACGCAGTATTTT. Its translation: CASNGGGVADTQYF.

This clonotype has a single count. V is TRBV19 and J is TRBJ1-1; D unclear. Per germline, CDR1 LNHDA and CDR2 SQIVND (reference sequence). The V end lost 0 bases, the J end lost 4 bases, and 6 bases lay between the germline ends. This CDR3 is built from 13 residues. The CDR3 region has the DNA TGTGCCAGTAGTATAGATTTCTCCACTGAAGCTTTCTTT. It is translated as CASSIDFSTEAFF.

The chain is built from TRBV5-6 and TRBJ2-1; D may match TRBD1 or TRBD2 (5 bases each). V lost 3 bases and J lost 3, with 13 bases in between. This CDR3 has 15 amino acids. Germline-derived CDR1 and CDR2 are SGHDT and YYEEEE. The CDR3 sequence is CASSSPRDLYNEQFF. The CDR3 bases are TGTGCCAGCAGCTCTCCCAGGGACCTCTACAATGAGCAGTTCTTC. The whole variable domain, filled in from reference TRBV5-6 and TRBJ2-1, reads DAGVTQSPTHLIKTRGQQVTLRCSPKSGHDTVSWYQQALGQGPQFIFQYYEEEERQRGNFPDRFSGHQFPNYSSELNVNALLLGDSALYLCASSSPRDLYNEQFFGPGTRLTVL.

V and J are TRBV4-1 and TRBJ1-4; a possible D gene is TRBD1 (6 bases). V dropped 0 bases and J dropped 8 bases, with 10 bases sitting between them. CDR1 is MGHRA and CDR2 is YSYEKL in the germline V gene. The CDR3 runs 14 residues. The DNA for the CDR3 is TGCGCCAGCAGCCAAGACAGGGGATCCGAAAAACTGTTTTTT. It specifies CASSQDRGSEKLFF.

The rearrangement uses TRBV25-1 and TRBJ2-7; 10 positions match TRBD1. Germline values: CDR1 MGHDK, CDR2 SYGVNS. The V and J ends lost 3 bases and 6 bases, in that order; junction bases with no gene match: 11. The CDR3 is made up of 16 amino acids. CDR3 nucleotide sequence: TGTGCCAGCAGTGACCCCGACGGGACAGGGGAGGGCGAGCAGTACTTC. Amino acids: CASSDPDGTGEGEQYF.

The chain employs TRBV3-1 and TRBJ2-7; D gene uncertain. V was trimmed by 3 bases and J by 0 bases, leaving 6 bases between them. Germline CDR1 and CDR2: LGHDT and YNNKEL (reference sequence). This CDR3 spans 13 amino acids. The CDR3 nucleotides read TGTGCCAGCAGCCACGCTAGCTCCTACGAGCAGTACTTC. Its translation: CASSHASSYEQYF.

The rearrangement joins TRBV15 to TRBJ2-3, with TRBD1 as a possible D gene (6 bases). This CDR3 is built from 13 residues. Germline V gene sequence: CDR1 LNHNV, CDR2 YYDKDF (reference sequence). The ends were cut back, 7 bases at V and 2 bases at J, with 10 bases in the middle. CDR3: CATKRGFTDTQYF. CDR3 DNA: TGTGCCACCAAAAGGGGGTTCACAGATACGCAGTATTTT.

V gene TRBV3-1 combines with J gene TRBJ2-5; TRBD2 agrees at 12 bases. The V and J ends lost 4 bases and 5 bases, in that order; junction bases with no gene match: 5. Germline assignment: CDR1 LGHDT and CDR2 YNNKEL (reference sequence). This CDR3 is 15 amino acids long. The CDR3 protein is CASSRWTSGDETQYF. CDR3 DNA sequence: TGTGCCAGCAGCCGGTGGACTAGCGGGGATGAGACCCAGTACTTC.

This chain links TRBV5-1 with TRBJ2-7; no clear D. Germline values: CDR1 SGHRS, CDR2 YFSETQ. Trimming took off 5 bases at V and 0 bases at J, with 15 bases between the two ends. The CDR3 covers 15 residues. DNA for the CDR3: TGCGCCAGCAGACCTGATCACTCCACCTCCTACGAGCAGTACTTC. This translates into CASRPDHSTSYEQYF.

The CDR3 DNA reads as TGCGCCAGCAGCTTGGCAGACTATGGCTACACCTTC. Protein product: CASSLADYGYTF. The rearrangement joins TRBV5-1 to TRBJ1-2; D is undetermined. Germline V gene sequence: CDR1 SGHRS, CDR2 YFSETQ. The CDR3 sequence is 12 residues long. With 0 bases removed from V and 3 bases from J, the gap between germline ends came to 3 bases. Complete variable domain (other parts from reference TRBV5-1 and TRBJ1-2): KAGVTQTPRYLIKTRGQQVTLSCSPISGHRSVSWYQQTPGQGLQFLFEYFSETQRNKGNFPGRFSGRQFSNSRSEMNVSTLELGDSALYLCASSLADYGYTFGSGTRLTVV.

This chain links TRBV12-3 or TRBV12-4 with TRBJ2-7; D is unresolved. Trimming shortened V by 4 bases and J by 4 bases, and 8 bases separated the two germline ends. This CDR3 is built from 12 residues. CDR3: CASSSLGYEQYF. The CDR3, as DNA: TGTGCCAGCAGTTCCCTTGGGTACGAGCAGTACTTC.

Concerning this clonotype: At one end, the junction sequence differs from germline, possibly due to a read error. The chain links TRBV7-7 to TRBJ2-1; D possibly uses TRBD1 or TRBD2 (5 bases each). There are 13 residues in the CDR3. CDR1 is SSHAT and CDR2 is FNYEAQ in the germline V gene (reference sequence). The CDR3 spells CASSQGTTNEQFF. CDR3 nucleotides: TGTGCTAGCAGCCAAGGGACCACCAATGAGCAGTTCTTC.

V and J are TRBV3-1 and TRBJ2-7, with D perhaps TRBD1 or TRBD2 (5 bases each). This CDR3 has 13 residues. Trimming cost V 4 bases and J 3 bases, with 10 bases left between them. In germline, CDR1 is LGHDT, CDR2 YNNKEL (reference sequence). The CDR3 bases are TGTGCCAGCAGCCCCGGGACCCACTACGAGCAGTACTTC. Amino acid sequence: CASSPGTHYEQYF.

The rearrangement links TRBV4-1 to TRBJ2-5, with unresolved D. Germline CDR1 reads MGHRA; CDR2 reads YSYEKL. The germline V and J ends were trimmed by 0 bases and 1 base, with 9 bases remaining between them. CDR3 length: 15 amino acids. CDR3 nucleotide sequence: TGCGCCAGCAGCCAAGAAGGTTACAGCCAAGAGACCCAGTACTTC. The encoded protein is CASSQEGYSQETQYF.

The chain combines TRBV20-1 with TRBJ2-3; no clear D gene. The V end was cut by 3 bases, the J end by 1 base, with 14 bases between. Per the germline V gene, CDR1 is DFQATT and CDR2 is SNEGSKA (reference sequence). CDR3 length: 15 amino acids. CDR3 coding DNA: TGCAGTGCTAGGTTCGCGCCCCGAGGCACAGATACGCAGTATTTT. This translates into CSARFAPRGTDTQYF.

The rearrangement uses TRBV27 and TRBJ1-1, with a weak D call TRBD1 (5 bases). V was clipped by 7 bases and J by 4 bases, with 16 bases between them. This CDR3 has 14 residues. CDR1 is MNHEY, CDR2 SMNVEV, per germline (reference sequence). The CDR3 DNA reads TGTGCCAGCAAAAGGGACGGCGAGGGCACTGAAGCTTTCTTT. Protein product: CASKRDGEGTEAFF.

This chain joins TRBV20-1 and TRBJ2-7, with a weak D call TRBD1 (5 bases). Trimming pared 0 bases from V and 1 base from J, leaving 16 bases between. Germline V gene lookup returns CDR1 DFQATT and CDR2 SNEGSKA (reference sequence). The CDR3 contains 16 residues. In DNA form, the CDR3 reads TGCAGTGCTAGAGATCCTTCGGACAACCTTTCCTACGAGCAGTACTTC. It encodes CSARDPSDNLSYEQYF.

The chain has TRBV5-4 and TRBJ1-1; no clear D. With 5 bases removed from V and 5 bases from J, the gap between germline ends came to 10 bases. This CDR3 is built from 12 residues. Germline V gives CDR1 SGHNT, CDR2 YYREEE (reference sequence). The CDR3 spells CASSLGLTEAFF. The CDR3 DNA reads TGTGCCAGCAGTCTGGGCCTAACTGAAGCTTTCTTT.

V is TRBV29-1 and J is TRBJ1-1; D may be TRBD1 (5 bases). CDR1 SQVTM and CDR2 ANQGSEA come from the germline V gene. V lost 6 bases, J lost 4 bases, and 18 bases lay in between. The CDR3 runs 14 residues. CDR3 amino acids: CSVPRDARGTEAFF. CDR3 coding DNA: TGCAGCGTACCCCGGGACGCGAGGGGCACTGAAGCTTTCTTT.

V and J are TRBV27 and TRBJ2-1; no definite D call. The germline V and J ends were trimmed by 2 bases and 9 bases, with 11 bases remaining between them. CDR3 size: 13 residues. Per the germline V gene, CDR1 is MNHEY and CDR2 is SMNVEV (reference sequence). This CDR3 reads CASSLGLATEQFF. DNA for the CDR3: TGTGCCAGCAGTTTAGGGCTGGCCACTGAGCAGTTCTTC.

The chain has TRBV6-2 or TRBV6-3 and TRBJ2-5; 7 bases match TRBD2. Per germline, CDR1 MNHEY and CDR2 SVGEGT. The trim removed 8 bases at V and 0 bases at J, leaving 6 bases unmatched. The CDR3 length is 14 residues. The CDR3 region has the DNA TGTGCCAGCGGGGGTCTAGCGGACCAAGAGACCCAGTACTTC. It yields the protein CASGGLADQETQYF.

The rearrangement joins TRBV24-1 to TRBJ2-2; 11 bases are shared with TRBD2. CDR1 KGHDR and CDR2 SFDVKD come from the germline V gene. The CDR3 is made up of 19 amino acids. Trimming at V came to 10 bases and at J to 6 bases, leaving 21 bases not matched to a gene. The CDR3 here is CATSGTVETSGSSAGELFF. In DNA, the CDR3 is TGTGCCACGTCCGGGACGGTGGAAACTAGCGGGAGTTCCGCCGGGGAGCTGTTTTTT.